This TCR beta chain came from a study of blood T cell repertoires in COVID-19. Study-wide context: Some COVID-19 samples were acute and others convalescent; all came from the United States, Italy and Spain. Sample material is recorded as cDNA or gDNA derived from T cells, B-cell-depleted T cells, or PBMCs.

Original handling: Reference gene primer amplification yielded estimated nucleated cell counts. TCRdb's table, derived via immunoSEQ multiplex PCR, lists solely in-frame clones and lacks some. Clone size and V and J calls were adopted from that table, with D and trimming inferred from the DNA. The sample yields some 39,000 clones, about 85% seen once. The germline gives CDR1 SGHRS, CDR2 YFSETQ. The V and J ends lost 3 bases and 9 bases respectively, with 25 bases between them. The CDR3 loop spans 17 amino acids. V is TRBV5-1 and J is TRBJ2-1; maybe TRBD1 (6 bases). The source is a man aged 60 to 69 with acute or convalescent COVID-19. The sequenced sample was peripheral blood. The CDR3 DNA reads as TGCGCCAGCAGCTCGACCCCAGGGGTTCAGGGGTTCAGTGAGCAGTTCTTC. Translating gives CASSSTPGVQGFSEQFF.